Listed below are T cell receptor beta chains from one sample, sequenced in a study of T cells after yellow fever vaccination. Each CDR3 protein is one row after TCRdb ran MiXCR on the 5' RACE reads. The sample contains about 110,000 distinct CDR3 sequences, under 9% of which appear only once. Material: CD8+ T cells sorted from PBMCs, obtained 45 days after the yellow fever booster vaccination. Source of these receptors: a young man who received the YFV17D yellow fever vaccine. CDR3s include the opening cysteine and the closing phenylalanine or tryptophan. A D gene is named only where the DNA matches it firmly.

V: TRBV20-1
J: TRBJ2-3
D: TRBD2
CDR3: CSARAGGRYQDTQYF

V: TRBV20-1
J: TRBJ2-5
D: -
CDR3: CSGHTDHYGPGRVLGIETQYF

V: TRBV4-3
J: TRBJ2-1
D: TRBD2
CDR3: CASSPWTSGSNEQFF

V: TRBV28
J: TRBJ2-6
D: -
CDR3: CASSLYGDTNVLTF

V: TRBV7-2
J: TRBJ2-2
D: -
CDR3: CASRSDRWDTGELFF

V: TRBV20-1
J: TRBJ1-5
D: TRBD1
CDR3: CSVQGMDQPQHF

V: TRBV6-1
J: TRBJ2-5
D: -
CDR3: CASTTWDGQETQYF

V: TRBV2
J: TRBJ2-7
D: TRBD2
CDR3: CATQEAGTYEQYF

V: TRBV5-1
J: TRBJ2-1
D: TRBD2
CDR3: CASSLGTSGPYNEQFF

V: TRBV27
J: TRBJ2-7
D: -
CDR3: CASRLRLGYEQYF

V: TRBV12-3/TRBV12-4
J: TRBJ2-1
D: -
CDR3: CASSFPQGNDHEQFF

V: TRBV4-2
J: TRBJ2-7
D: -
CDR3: CASSQVGIYEQYF

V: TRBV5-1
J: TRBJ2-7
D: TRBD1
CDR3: CASSLGGTDYEQYF

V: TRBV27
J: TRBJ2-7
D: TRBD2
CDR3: CASSFVAAGVYEQYF

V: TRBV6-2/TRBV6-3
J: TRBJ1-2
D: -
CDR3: CASSANGGYTF

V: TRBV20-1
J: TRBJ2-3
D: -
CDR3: CSARDRDFADTQYF

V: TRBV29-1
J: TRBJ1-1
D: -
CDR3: CSALGTVQEAFF

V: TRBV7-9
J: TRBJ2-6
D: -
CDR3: CASSLVLGPGANVLTF

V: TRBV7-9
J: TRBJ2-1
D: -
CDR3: CASSSQGSSGNEQFF

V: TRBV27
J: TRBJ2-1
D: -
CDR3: CASSLMASPLPYNEQFF

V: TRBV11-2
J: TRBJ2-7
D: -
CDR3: CASSLALPSQVTHSYEQYF

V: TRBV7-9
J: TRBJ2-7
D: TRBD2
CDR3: CASSPTSDYEQYF

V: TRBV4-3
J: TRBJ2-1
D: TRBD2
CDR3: CASSQESGTSMVSYNEQFF

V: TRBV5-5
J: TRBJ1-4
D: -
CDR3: CASSASGGSFEKLFF

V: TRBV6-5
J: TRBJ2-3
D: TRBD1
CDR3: CASSYGDRETDTQYF

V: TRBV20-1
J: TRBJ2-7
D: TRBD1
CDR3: CSARPIDRGIYEQYF

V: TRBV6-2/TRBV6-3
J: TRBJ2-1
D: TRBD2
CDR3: CASSSPFTSGPYYNEQFF

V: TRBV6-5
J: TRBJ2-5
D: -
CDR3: CASSYALSGQETQYF

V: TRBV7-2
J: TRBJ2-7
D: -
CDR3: CASSLNGDTYEQYF

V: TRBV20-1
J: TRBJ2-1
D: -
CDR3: CSASIVGNEQFF

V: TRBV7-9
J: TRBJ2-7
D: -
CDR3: CASSLEFGGVDEQYF

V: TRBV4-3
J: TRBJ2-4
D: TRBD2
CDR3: CASSQVGGGAKNIQYF

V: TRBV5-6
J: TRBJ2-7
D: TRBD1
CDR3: CASSFGQGADEQYF

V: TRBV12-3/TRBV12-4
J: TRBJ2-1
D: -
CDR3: CASIGGGNEQFF

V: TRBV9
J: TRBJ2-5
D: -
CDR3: CASSVDGLASETQYF

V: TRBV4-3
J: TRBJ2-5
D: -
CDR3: CASSQLDGQETQYF

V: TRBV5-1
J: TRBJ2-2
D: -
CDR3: CASRSPGTNTGELFF

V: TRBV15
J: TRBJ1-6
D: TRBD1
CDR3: CATSAKPLTGVASPLHF

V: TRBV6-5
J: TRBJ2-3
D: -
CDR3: CASSYSSNTDTQYF

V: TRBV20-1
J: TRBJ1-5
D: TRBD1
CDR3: CSARETGDSNQPQHF

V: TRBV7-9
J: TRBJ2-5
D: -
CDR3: CASNGLGRETQYF

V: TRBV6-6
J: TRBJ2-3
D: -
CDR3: CASSYSGDTQYF

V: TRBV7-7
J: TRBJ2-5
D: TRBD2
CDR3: CASSSSAGGLSEETQYF

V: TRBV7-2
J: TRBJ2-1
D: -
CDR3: CASSPTSSHEQFF

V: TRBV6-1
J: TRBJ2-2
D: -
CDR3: CASTQGGTGELFF

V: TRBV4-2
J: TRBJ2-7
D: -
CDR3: CASSQEGGPYEQYF

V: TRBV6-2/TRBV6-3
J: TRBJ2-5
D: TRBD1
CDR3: CASWWTETGEETQYF

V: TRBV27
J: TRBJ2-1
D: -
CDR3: CASSSAGAPSYNEQFF

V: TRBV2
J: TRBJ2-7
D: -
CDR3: CASSLQWEVPYEQYF

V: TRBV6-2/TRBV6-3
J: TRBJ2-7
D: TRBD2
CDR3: CASSLRVASGLYEQYF

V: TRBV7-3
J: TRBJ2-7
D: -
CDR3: CASSSQAIGPYEQYF

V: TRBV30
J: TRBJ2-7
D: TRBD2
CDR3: CAWRPSGGGEQYF

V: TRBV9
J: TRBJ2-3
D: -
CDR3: CASSGALSDTQYF

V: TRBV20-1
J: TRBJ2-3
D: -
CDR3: CSAEGGHGWVSDTQYF

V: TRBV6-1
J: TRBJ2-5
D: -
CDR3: CASSPQGGQETQYF

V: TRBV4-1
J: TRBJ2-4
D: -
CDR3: CASSSMGAGKNIQYF

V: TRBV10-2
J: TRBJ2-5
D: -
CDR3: CASSSPVPGQETQYF

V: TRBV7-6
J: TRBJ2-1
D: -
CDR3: CASSGRYETYNEQFF

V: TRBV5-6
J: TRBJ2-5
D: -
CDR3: CASSWGGGARETQYF

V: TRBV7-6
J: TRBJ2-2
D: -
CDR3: CATEGRPNTGELFF